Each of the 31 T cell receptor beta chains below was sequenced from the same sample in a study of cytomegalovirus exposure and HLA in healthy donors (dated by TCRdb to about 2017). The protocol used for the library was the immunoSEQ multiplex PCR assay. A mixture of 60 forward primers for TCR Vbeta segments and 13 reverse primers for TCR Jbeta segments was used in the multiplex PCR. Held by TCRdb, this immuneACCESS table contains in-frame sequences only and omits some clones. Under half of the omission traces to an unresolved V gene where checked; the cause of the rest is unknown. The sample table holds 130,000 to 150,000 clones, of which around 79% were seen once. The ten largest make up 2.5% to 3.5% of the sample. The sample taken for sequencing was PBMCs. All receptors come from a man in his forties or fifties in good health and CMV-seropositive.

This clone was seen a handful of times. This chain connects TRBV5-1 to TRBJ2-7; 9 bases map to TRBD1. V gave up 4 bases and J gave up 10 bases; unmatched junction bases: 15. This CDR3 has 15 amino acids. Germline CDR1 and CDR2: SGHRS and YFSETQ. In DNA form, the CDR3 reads TGCGCCAGCAGCCTAGGGACAGGGTCCTTCAATGACCAGTACTTC. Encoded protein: CASSLGTGSFNDQYF.

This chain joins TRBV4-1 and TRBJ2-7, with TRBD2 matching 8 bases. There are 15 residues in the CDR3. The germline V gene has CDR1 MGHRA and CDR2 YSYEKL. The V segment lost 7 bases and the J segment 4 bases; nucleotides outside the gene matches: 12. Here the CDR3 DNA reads TGCGCCAGCACCAAAGACCTTAGCGGGATGTACGAGCAGTACTTC. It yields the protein CASTKDLSGMYEQYF.

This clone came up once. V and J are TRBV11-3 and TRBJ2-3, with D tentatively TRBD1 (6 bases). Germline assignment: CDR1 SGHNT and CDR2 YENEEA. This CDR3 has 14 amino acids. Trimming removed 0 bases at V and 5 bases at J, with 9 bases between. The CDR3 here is CASSLEGARDTQYF. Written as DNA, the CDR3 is TGTGCCAGCAGCTTAGAGGGGGCCAGAGATACGCAGTATTTT.

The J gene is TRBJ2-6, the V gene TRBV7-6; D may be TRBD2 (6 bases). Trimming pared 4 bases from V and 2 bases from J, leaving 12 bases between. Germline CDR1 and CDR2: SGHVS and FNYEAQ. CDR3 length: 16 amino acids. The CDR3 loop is CASSWGEPAGANVLTF. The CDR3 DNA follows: TGTGCCAGCAGCTGGGGGGAGCCGGCTGGGGCCAACGTCCTGACTTTC.

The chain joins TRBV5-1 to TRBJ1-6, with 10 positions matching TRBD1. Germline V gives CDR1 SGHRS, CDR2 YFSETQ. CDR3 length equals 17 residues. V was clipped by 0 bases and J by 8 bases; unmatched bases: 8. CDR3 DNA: TGCGCCAGCAGCTTGGACCAGACAGGGGGCTGGCATTCACCCCTCCACTTT. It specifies CASSLDQTGGWHSPLHF.

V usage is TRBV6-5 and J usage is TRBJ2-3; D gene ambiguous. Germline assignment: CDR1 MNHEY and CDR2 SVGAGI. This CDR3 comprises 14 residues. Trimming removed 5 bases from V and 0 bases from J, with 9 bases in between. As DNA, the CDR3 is TGTGCCAGCAGTGTTTTACATAGCACAGATACGCAGTATTTT. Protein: CASSVLHSTDTQYF.

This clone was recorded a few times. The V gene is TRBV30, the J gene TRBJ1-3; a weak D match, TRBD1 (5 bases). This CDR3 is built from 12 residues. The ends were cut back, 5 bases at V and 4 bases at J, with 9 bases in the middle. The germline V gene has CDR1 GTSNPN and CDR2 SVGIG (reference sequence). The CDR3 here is CAWGTAGNTIYF. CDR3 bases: TGTGCCTGGGGGACTGCAGGAAACACCATATATTTT.

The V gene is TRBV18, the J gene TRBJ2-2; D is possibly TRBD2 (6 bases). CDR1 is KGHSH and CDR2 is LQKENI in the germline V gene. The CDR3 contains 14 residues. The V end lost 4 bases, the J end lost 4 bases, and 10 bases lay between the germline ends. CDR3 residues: CASSREAVTGELFF. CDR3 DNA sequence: TGTGCCAGCTCACGGGAGGCGGTCACCGGGGAGCTGTTTTTT.

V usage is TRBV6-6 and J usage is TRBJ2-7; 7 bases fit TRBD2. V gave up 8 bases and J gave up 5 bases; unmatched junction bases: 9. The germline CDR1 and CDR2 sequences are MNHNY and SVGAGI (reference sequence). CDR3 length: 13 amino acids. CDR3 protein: CASFGAGVDEQYF. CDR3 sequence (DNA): TGTGCCAGCTTTGGGGCGGGAGTGGACGAGCAGTACTTC.

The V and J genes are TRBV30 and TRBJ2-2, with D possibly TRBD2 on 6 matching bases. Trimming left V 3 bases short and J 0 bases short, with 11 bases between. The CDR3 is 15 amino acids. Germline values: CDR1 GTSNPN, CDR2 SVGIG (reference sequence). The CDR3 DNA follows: TGTGCCTGGAGGGAGGGGCCGGCGAACACCGGGGAGCTGTTTTTT. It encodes CAWREGPANTGELFF. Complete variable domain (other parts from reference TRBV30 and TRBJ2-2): SQTIHQWPATLVQPVGSPLSLECTVEGTSNPNLYWYRQAAGRGLQLLFYSVGIGQISSEVPQNLSASRPQDRQFILSSKKLLLSDSGFYLCAWREGPANTGELFFGEGSRLTVL.

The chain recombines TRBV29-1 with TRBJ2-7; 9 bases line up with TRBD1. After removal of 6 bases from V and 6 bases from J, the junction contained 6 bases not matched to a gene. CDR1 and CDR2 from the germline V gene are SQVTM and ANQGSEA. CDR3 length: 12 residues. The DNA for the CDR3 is TGCAGCGTCGTGGGACAGGGTGTCGAGCAGTACTTC. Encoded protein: CSVVGQGVEQYF.

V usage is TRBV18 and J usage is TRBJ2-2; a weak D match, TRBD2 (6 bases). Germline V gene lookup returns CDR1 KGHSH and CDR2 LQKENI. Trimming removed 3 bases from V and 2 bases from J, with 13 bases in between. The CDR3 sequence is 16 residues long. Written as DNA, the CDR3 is TGTGCCAGCTCACCCAAGACCGGGACTAACACCGGGGAGCTGTTTTTT. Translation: CASSPKTGTNTGELFF.

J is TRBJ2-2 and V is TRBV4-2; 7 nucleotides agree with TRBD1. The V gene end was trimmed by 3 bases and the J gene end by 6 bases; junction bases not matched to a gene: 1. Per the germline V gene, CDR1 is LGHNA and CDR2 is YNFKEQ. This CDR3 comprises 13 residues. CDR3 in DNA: TGTGCCAGCAGCCACGGACAGGCCGGGGAGCTGTTTTTT. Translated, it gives CASSHGQAGELFF.

The CDR3 nucleotides are TGTGCCAGCAGCTTCGGGTTAAGCTCCTACAATGAGCAGTTCTTC. Its protein is CASSFGLSSYNEQFF. The V call is TRBV7-3, the J call TRBJ2-1; D not certain. The CDR3 has 15 amino acids. Trimming shortened V by 3 bases and J by 0 bases, and 9 bases separated the two germline ends. Germline-derived CDR1 and CDR2 are SGHTA and FQGTGA.

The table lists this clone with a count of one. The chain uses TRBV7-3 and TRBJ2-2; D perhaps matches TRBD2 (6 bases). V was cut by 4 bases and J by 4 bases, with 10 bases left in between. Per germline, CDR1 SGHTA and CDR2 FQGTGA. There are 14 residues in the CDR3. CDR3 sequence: CASSSGLITGELFF. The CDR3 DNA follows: TGTGCCAGCAGCTCCGGACTAATCACCGGGGAGCTGTTTTTT.

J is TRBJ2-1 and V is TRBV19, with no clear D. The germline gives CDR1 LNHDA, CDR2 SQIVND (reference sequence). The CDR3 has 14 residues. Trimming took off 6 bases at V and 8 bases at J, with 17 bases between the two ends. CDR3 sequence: CASRGAGGIYEQFF. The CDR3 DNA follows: TGTGCCAGTAGAGGAGCTGGTGGCATCTATGAGCAGTTCTTC. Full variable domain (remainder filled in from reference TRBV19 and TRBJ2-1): DGGITQSPKYLFRKEGQNVTLSCEQNLNHDAMYWYRQDPGQGLRLIYYSQIVNDFQKGDIAEGYSVSREKKESFPLTVTSAQKNPTAFYLCASRGAGGIYEQFFGPGTRLTVL.

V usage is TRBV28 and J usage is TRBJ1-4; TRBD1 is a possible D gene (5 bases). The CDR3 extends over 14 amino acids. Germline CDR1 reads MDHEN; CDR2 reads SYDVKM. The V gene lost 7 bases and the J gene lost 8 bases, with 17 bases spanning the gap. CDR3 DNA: TGTGCCAGCAACCTGGGGCTGGGGTGGGAAAAACTGTTTTTT. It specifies CASNLGLGWEKLFF.

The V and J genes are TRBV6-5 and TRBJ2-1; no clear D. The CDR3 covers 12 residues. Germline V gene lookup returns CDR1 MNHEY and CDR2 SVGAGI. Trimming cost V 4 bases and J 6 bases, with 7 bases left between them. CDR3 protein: CASSSWANEQFF. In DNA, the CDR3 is TGTGCCAGCAGTTCTTGGGCCAATGAGCAGTTCTTC.

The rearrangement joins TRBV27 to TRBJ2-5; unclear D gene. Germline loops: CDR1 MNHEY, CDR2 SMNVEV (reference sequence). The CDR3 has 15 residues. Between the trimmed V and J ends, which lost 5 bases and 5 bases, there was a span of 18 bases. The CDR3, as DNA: TGTGCCAGCAGTGTCGGCCTCCCCCTCAGGGAGACCCAGTACTTC. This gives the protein CASSVGLPLRETQYF.

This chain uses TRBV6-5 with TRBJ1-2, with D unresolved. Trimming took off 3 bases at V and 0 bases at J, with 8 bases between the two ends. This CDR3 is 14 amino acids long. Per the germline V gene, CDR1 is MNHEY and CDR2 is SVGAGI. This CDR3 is CASSYTATNYGYTF. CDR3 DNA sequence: TGTGCCAGCAGTTATACAGCAACTAACTATGGCTACACCTTC.

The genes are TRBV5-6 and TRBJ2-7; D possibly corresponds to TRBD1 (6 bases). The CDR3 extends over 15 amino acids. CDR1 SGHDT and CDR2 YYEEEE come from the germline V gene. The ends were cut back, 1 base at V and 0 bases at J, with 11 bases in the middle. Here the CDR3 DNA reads TGTGCCAGCAGCTTGAGGGGGTTGAGCTCCTACGAGCAGTACTTC. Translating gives CASSLRGLSSYEQYF.

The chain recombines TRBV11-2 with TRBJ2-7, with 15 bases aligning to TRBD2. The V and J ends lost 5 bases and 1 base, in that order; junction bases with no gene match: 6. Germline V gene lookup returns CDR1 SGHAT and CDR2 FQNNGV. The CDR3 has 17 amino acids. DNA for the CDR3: TGTGCCAGCAGCCGCGGACTAGCGGGAGGGCCATCCTACGAGCAGTACTTC. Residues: CASSRGLAGGPSYEQYF.

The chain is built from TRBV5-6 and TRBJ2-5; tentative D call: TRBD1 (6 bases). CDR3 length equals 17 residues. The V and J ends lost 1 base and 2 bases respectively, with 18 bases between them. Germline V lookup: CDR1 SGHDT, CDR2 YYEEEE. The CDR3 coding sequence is TGTGCCAGCAGCTTGCCTCTTGGCAGGGGTATACAAGAGACCCAGTACTTC. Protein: CASSLPLGRGIQETQYF.

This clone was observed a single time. CDR3 nucleotide sequence: TGTGCCAGCAGTCACCAGGGGTATAATGAAAAACTGTTTTTT. It specifies CASSHQGYNEKLFF. The chain recombines TRBV13 with TRBJ1-4; D perhaps matches TRBD1 (6 bases). This CDR3 is 14 amino acids long. Germline V gene data show CDR1 as PRHDT and CDR2 as FYEKMQ (reference sequence). V lost 6 bases and J lost 4, with 12 bases in between. Full variable domain (missing parts from reference TRBV13 and TRBJ1-4): AAGVIQSPRHLIKEKRETATLKCYPIPRHDTVYWYQQGPGQDPQFLISFYEKMQSDKGSIPDRFSAQQFSDYHSELNMSSLELGDSALYFCASSHQGYNEKLFFGSGTQLSVL.

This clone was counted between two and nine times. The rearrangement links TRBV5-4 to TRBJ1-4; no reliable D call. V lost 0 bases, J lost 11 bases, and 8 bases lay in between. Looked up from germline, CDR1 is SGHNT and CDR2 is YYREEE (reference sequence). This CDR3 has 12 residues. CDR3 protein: CASSLAGDKLFF. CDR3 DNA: TGTGCCAGCAGCTTGGCCGGGGATAAACTGTTTTTT.

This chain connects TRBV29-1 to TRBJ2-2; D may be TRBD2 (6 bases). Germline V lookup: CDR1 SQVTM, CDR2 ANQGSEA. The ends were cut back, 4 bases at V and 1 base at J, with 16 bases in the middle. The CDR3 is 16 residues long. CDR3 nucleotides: TGCAGCGTTGCCCGAGCCGGGACTCTGAACACCGGGGAGCTGTTTTTT. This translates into CSVARAGTLNTGELFF.

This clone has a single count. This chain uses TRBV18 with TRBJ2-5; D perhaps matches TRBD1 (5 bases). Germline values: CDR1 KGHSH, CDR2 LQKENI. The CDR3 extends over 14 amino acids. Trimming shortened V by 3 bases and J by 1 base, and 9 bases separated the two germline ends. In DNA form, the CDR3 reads TGTGCCAGCTCACCCCGACAGCTCCAAGAGACCCAGTACTTC. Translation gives CASSPRQLQETQYF.

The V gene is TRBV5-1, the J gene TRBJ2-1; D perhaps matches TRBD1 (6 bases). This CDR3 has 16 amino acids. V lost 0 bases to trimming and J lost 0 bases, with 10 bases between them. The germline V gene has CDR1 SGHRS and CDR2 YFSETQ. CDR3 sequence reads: CASSLAGQSSYNEQFF. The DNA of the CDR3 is TGCGCCAGCAGCTTGGCCGGACAGTCCTCCTACAATGAGCAGTTCTTC. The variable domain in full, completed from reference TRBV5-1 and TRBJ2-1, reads KAGVTQTPRYLIKTRGQQVTLSCSPISGHRSVSWYQQTPGQGLQFLFEYFSETQRNKGNFPGRFSGRQFSNSRSEMNVSTLELGDSALYLCASSLAGQSSYNEQFFGPGTRLTVL.

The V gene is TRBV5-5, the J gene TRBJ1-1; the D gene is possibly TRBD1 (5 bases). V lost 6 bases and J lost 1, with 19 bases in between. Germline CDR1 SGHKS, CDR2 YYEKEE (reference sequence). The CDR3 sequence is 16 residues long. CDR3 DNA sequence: TGTGCCAGCAAAAATGTGGGCAGGGCTTCGAACACTGAAGCTTTCTTT. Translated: CASKNVGRASNTEAFF.

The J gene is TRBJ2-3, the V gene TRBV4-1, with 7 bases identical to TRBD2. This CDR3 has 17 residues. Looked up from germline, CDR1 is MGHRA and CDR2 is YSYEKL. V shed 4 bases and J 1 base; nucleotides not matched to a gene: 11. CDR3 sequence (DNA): TGCGCCAGCAGCCGAGAAGTAGCGGGTGGGGGCACAGATACGCAGTATTTT. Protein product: CASSREVAGGGTDTQYF.

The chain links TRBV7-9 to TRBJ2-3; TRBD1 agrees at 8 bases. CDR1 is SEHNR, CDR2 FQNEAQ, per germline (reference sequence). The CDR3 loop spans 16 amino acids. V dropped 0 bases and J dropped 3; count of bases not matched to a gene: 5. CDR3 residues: CASSLAQTGGTDTQYF. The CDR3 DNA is TGTGCCAGCAGCTTAGCTCAAACAGGGGGGACAGATACGCAGTATTTT. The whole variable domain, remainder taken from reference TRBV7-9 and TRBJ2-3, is DTGVSQNPRHKITKRGQNVTFRCDPISEHNRLYWYRQTLGQGPEFLTYFQNEAQLEKSRLLSDRFSAERPKGSFSTLEIQRTEQGDSAMYLCASSLAQTGGTDTQYFGPGTRLTVL.